This TCR beta chain was identified in a study of human T cells and chemical hapten exposure. Study in general: Mainly, slight library volume differences in the pool made TCR yields vary. Study-level points and caveats: TCRs whose frequency exceeded 1 in 1000 remained the same following DPC sensitization.

Germline assignment: CDR1 SGHRS and CDR2 YFSETQ. Trimming cost V 4 bases and J 3 bases; bases outside gene matches: 2. The CDR3 has 13 amino acids. About this clonotype: The antigen remains unidentified.

Unfractionated whole blood yielded total RNA. During construction of the library, unique molecular identifiers were attached to individual cDNA molecules for quantitative, reproducible TCR counting. In the authors' workflow: TCRs per sample had a median of approximately 98,000 and ranged from roughly 23,224 to 700,000. TCRdb re-analysed the reads in MiXCR, keeping a single row per CDR3 protein. The V and J calls were determined by TCRdb, not by the authors. The data contain about 120,000 distinct CDR3 sequences, around 8.5% of them singletons. The sequenced sample consisted of whole blood. The clonotype comes from a human donor in good health. Some clones in this sample may be carry-over from other donors' samples. The chain couples TRBV5-1 to TRBJ2-5, with 8 bases lining up with TRBD1. In DNA, the CDR3 is TGCGCCAGCAGCCGGGACAGGAAAGAGACCCAGTACTTC. It specifies CASSRDRKETQYF.